One and the same sample provided the 8 T cell receptor beta chains below, sequenced in a study of shared clonotypes between healthy human individuals. The data were produced by immunoSEQ multiplex PCR, yet TCRdb's version contains in-frame clones alone and is incomplete. The sample lists millions of clones; 90% to 95% were seen once. The specimen sequenced was naive CD4+ T cells sorted from blood. Subset defined: CD45RA+ positively selected. The source of these receptors is a man younger than 35 in good health.

This chain links TRBV28 with TRBJ1-6; D remains unclear. This CDR3 comprises 13 residues. CDR1 is MDHEN, CDR2 SYDVKM, per germline. V was clipped by 11 bases and J by 8 bases, with 16 bases between them. CDR3 sequence reads: CAARREGDSPLHF. As DNA, the CDR3 is TGTGCCGCCCGAAGGGAGGGAGATTCACCCCTCCACTTT.

This rearrangement joins TRBV6-1 to TRBJ1-1; D perhaps matches TRBD1 (6 bases). This CDR3 has 15 residues. The ends were cut back, 10 bases at V and 0 bases at J, with 18 bases in the middle. Germline lookup yields CDR1 MNHNS and CDR2 SASEGT. The CDR3 nucleotides read TGTGCCATTACCGAGGCGAGGGGGATGAACACTGAAGCTTTCTTT. It specifies CAITEARGMNTEAFF.

V is TRBV12-5 and J is TRBJ1-6; D is unclear. Trimming cost V 5 bases and J 8 bases, with 16 bases left between them. This CDR3 is 15 amino acids long. Germline V CDR1 and CDR2: LGHNT, FRNRAP. The CDR3 reads CASGPHRSLDSPLHF. The CDR3 DNA sequence: TGTGCTAGTGGTCCTCATCGGTCCCTAGATTCACCCCTCCACTTT.

The table lists this clone with a count of one. The chain is built from TRBV6-6 and TRBJ2-1; D remains ambiguous. Trimming shortened V by 5 bases and J by 8 bases, and 10 bases separated the two germline ends. The germline V gene encodes CDR1 MNHNY and CDR2 SVGAGI (reference sequence). This CDR3 region has 12 residues. CDR3 in DNA: TGTGCCAGCAGTCCCAGTATCCATGAGCAGTTCTTC. Amino acid sequence: CASSPSIHEQFF.

Turning to this clone: The same CDR3 can be traced to other DNA sequences in this sample. The rearrangement links TRBV18 to TRBJ2-5; a weak D match, TRBD2 (5 bases). The V and J ends lost 2 bases and 5 bases respectively, with 6 bases between them. The CDR3 totals 12 residues. Germline V gives CDR1 KGHSH, CDR2 LQKENI. The CDR3 nucleotides are TGTGCCAGCTCACCATCGGGGGAGACCCAGTACTTC. It yields the protein CASSPSGETQYF.

This sequence joins TRBV5-1 and TRBJ1-6; the D gene is possibly TRBD1 (6 bases). The CDR3 runs 16 residues. CDR1 and CDR2 from the germline V gene are SGHRS and YFSETQ. V lost 6 bases and J lost 7, with 20 bases in between. Written as DNA, the CDR3 is TGCGCCAGCAATAGGGGGTCGGACAACTTGAATTCACCCCTCCACTTT. Its protein product is CASNRGSDNLNSPLHF.

The rearrangement joins TRBV5-8 to TRBJ1-2; possible D gene TRBD1, 5 bases. V shed 4 bases and J shed 4 bases, with 14 bases lying between them. This CDR3 has 14 residues. CDR1 is SGHTS and CDR2 is YDEGEE in the germline V gene. The CDR3 coding sequence is TGTGCCAGCAGCCGAGGGACGGGATTCTATGGCTACACCTTC. This gives the protein CASSRGTGFYGYTF.

With regard to this clone: Other DNA sequences in this sample translate to the same CDR3. This CDR3 is CASSPQGYEQYF. The CDR3 DNA reads as TGTGCCAGCAGCCCACAGGGCTACGAGCAGTACTTC. This sequence joins TRBV2 and TRBJ2-7, with TRBD1 as a possible D gene (6 bases). This CDR3 is built from 12 residues. CDR1 and CDR2 (germline): SNHLY, FYNNEI. The germline V and J ends were trimmed by 6 bases and 3 bases, with 9 bases remaining between them.